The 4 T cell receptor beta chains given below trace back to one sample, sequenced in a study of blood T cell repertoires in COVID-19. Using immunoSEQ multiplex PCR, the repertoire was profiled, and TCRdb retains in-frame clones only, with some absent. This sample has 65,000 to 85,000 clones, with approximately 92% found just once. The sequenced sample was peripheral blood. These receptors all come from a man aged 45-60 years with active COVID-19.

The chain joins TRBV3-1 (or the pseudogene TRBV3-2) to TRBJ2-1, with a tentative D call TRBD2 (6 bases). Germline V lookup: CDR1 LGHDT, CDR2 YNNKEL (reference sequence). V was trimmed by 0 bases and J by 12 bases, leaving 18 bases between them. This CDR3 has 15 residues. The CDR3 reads CASSQEAPGRYGQFF. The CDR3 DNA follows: TGTGCCAGCAGCCAAGAGGCCCCCGGGAGATACGGGCAGTTCTTC.

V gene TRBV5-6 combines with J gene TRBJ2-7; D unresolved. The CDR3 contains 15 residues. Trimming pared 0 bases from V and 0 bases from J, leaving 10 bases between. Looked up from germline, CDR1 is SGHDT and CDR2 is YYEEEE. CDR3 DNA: TGTGCCAGCAGCTTGGACCAGGCAAGCTCCTACGAGCAGTACTTC. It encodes CASSLDQASSYEQYF.

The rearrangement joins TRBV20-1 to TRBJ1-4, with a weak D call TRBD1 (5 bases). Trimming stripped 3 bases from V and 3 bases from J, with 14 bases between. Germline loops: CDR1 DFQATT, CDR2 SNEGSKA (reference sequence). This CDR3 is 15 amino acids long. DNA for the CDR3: TGCAGTGCTAGTGGCCAGGGATTTGCTAATGAAAAACTGTTTTTT. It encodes CSASGQGFANEKLFF.

CDR3 in DNA: TGCGCCAGCAGCCAAGCGGGAACCTACAATGAGCAGTTCTTC. Translating gives CASSQAGTYNEQFF. The chain combines TRBV4-1 with TRBJ2-1; a possible D gene is TRBD2 (5 bases). This CDR3 has 14 residues. CDR1 and CDR2 (germline): MGHRA, YSYEKL. The V end lost 1 base, the J end lost 2 bases, and 6 bases lay between the germline ends.